This TCR beta chain was sequenced during a study of cytomegalovirus exposure and HLA in healthy donors. Findings and limits, study-wide: Several of the most significant clusters appeared linked to common viral pathogens, based on a later analysis.

This CDR3 is built from 15 residues. Germline-derived CDR1 and CDR2 are GTSNPN and SVGIG (reference sequence). V dropped 4 bases and J dropped 3; count of bases not matched to a gene: 9. Both 60 Vbeta primers and 13 Jbeta primers went into the PCR. This table comes from immunoSEQ multiplex PCR, and its TCRdb copy is limited to in-frame clones, with some not included. The sample yields 75,000 to 80,000 clones, 80% seen once. To note about this clone: Antigen unknown.

This TCR derives from a male donor in good health and CMV-seronegative. The sequenced material came from PBMCs. This chain connects TRBV30 to TRBJ1-2, with TRBD1 matching 9 bases. The CDR3 sequence is CAWTTGTGPYYGYTF. CDR3 DNA sequence: TGTGCCTGGACGACCGGGACAGGGCCGTACTATGGCTACACCTTC.